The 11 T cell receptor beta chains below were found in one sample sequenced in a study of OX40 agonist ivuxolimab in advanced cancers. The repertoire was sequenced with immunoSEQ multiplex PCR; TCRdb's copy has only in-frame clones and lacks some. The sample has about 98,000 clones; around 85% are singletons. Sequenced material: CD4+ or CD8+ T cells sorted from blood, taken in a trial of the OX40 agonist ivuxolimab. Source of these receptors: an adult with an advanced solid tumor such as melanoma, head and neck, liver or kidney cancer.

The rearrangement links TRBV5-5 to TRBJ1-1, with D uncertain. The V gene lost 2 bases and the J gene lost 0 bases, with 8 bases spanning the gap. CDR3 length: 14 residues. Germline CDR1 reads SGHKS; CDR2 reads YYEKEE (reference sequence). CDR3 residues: CASSFTGMNTEAFF. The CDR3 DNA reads TGTGCCAGCAGCTTTACGGGCATGAACACTGAAGCTTTCTTT.

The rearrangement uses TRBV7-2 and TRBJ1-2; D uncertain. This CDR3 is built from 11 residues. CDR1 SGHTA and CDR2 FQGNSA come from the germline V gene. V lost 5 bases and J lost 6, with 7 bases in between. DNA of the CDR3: TGTGCCAGCAGCCCGAACGATGGCTACACCTTC. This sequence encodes CASSPNDGYTF.

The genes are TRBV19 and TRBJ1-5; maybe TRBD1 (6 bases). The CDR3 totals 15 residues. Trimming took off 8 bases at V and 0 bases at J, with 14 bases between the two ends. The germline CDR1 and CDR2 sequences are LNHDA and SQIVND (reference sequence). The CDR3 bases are TGTGCCAGTGGACAGTTAGATTATAGCAATCAGCCCCAGCATTTT. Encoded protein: CASGQLDYSNQPQHF.

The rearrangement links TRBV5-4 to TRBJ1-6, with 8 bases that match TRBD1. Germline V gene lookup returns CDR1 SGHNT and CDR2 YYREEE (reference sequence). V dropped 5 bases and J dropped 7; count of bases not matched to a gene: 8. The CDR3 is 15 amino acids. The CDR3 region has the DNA TGTGCCAGCAGTAGCCGACAGGGGCCCAATTCACCCCTCCACTTT. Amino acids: CASSSRQGPNSPLHF.

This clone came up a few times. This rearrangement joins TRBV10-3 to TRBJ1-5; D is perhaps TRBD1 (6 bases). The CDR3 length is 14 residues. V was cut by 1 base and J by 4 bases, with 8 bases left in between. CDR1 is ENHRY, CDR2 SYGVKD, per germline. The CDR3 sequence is CAISEFTGNQPQHF. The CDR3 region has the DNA TGTGCCATCAGTGAGTTCACAGGGAATCAGCCCCAGCATTTT.

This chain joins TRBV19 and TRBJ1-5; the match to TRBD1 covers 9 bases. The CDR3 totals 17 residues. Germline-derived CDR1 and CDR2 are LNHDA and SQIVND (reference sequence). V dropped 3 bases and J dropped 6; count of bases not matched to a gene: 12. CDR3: CASSMFGTGKMGQPQHF. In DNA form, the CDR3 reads TGTGCCAGTAGTATGTTCGGGACAGGGAAAATGGGTCAGCCCCAGCATTTT.

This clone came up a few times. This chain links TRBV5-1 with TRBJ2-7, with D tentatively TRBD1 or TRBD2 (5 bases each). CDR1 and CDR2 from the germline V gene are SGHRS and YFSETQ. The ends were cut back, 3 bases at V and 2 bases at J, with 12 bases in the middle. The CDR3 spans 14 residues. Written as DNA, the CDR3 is TGCGCCAGCAGCTCTGGGGGAGCAACCTACGAGCAGTACTTC. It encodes CASSSGGATYEQYF.

CDR3 coding DNA: TGTGCCAGCAGTGACTCTAGAGGCGGGAGCATTAATACGCAGTATTTT. Protein product: CASSDSRGGSINTQYF. The rearrangement uses TRBV6-4 and TRBJ2-3; 7 bases are a match to TRBD2. The CDR3 extends over 16 amino acids. The germline CDR1 and CDR2 sequences are MRHNA and SNTAGT. V was clipped by 0 bases and J by 7 bases; unmatched bases: 10.

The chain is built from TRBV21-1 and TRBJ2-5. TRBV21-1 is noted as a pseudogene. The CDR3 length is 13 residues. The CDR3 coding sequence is TGTGCCAGCACCAGAGCGGACCAAGAGACCCAGTACTTC. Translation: CASTRADQETQYF.

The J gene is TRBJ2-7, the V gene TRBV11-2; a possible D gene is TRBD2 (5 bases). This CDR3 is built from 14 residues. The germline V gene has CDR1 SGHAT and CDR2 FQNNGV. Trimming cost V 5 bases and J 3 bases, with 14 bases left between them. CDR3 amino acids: CASSNPGYLYEQYF. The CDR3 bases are TGTGCCAGCAGCAACCCGGGGTACCTCTACGAGCAGTACTTC.

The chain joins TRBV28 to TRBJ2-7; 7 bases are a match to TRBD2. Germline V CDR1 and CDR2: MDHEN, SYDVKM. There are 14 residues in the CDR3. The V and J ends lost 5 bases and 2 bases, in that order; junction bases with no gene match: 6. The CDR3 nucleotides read TGTGCCAGCAGTCAAAGCGGGGAGGCCTACGAGCAGTACTTC. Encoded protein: CASSQSGEAYEQYF.